Presented here are 13 T cell receptor beta chains from one specimen sequenced in a study of blood T cell repertoires in COVID-19. Measured with immunoSEQ multiplex PCR; TCRdb has only the in-frame clones, and not every one. In the table there are about 210,000 clones, more than 80% of which are singletons. The sequenced material came from PBMCs or T cells enriched from blood (not recorded which). The receptors stem from a man aged 40-50 years who had recovered from COVID-19.

The chain couples TRBV28 to TRBJ1-2; the D is unclear. CDR3 length: 17 residues. Germline CDR1 and CDR2: MDHEN and SYDVKM. Trimming removed 1 base at V and 4 bases at J, with 19 bases between. CDR3 sequence: CASSLSLGGGPIYGYTF. The CDR3 DNA sequence: TGTGCCAGCAGTTTATCCCTCGGAGGAGGGCCCATCTATGGCTACACCTTC.

The chain couples TRBV9 to TRBJ2-3; 10 positions agree with TRBD2. The CDR3 loop spans 16 amino acids. The J segment lost 4 bases and the V segment lost 3 bases, leaving 8 bases of the junction unmatched. The germline gives CDR1 SGDLS, CDR2 YYNGEE. In nucleotides, the CDR3 is TGTGCCAGCAGCGCACAGCGGGGGGGCCTTTCAGATACGCAGTATTTT. Encoded protein: CASSAQRGGLSDTQYF. Full variable domain (remainder filled in from reference TRBV9 and TRBJ2-3): DSGVTQTPKHLITATGQRVTLRCSPRSGDLSVYWYQQSLDQGLQFLIQYYNGEERAKGNILERFSAQQFPDLHSELNLSSLELGDSALYFCASSAQRGGLSDTQYFGPGTRLTVL.

The chain combines TRBV19 with TRBJ2-2; tentative D call: TRBD2 (6 bases). The CDR3 contains 15 residues. CDR1 and CDR2 from the germline V gene are LNHDA and SQIVND (reference sequence). The germline V and J ends were trimmed by 6 bases and 0 bases, with 11 bases remaining between them. The CDR3 DNA follows: TGTGCCAGTAGACCGGGACTTTCGAACACCGGGGAGCTGTTTTTT. Its translation: CASRPGLSNTGELFF.

This chain connects TRBV15 to TRBJ2-7; 7 positions match TRBD1. CDR1 is LNHNV and CDR2 is YYDKDF in the germline V gene (reference sequence). This CDR3 is 14 amino acids long. V dropped 5 bases and J dropped 4; count of bases not matched to a gene: 8. The CDR3 bases are TGTGCCACCAGCGCCCCGGGACAGACATACGAGCAGTACTTC. This encodes CATSAPGQTYEQYF.

A single count supports this clone. This rearrangement joins TRBV7-3 to TRBJ2-7; D is ambiguous. CDR1 and CDR2 from the germline V gene are SGHTA and FQGTGA. Trimming cost V 5 bases and J 3 bases, with 8 bases left between them. The CDR3 covers 12 residues. The CDR3 sequence: CASSPSGYEQYF. The DNA of the CDR3 is TGTGCCAGCAGCCCTTCAGGCTACGAGCAGTACTTC.

V usage is TRBV24-1 and J usage is TRBJ2-7; D is uncertain. CDR1 KGHDR and CDR2 SFDVKD come from the germline V gene. Between the trimmed V and J ends, which lost 3 bases and 8 bases, there was a span of 13 bases. CDR3 length: 13 residues. CDR3 nucleotides: TGTGCCACCAGTGATGGCCCTCTAGGAAAGCAGTACTTC. Residues: CATSDGPLGKQYF.

CDR3 bases: TGTGCCAGCTCACCAAAGTATGCGCCCAACTATGGCTACACCTTC. It codes for CASSPKYAPNYGYTF. The genes are TRBV18 and TRBJ1-2; D is undetermined. The V end was cut by 2 bases, the J end by 2 bases, with 12 bases between. CDR1 KGHSH and CDR2 LQKENI come from the germline V gene. CDR3 size: 15 residues.

The rearrangement uses TRBV7-3 and TRBJ2-3; 13 positions agree with TRBD2. V lost 1 base and J lost 5; bases outside the gene matches: 6. This CDR3 region has 17 residues. Looked up from germline, CDR1 is SGHTA and CDR2 is FQGTGA. CDR3 nucleotide sequence: TGTGCCAGCAGCTTAAGGGGACTAGCGGGAAGGGGAGATACGCAGTATTTT. Protein: CASSLRGLAGRGDTQYF.

The chain couples TRBV9 to TRBJ1-2; TRBD1 matches at 8 bases. The CDR3 has 14 residues. J was trimmed by 6 bases and V by 0 bases; bases with no gene match: 4. Germline V lookup: CDR1 SGDLS, CDR2 YYNGEE. DNA for the CDR3: TGTGCCAGCAGCGTAGGGACAGGGATAGATGGCTACACCTTC. It yields the protein CASSVGTGIDGYTF. Drawing the rest from reference TRBV9 and TRBJ1-2, the complete variable domain is DSGVTQTPKHLITATGQRVTLRCSPRSGDLSVYWYQQSLDQGLQFLIQYYNGEERAKGNILERFSAQQFPDLHSELNLSSLELGDSALYFCASSVGTGIDGYTFGSGTRLTVV.

The chain links TRBV7-8 to TRBJ1-1, with unresolved D. Trimming pared 0 bases from V and 3 bases from J, leaving 17 bases between. The length of the CDR3 is 17 residues. The germline V gene has CDR1 SGHVS and CDR2 FQNEAQ. CDR3: CASSLAFGGSRYTEAFF. CDR3 sequence (DNA): TGTGCCAGCAGCTTAGCGTTCGGTGGGTCGCGGTACACTGAAGCTTTCTTT.

This clone was detected once. The chain employs TRBV7-8 and TRBJ2-3; tentatively, D is TRBD1 (5 bases). Trimming removed 5 bases at V and 1 base at J, with 10 bases between. CDR3 length: 14 amino acids. The germline CDR1 and CDR2 sequences are SGHVS and FQNEAQ. CDR3 in DNA: TGTGCCAGCAGCCATCAACAGGGCACAGATACGCAGTATTTT. Translated: CASSHQQGTDTQYF.

The V gene is TRBV11-2, the J gene TRBJ1-2, with D possibly TRBD1 on 5 matching bases. Trimming removed 5 bases at V and 4 bases at J, with 23 bases between. Per germline, CDR1 SGHAT and CDR2 FQNNGV. CDR3 size: 17 residues. Written as DNA, the CDR3 is TGTGCCAGCAGCCAAGCCATGGGGGGTGTCAACACCTATGGCTACACCTTC. It yields the protein CASSQAMGGVNTYGYTF.

This chain uses TRBV28 with TRBJ2-1; possible D gene TRBD2, 5 bases. V was cut by 0 bases and J by 7 bases, with 10 bases left in between. Germline V gene data show CDR1 as MDHEN and CDR2 as SYDVKM. The CDR3 length is 14 residues. CDR3 protein: CASSLWGTGNEQFF. CDR3 in DNA: TGTGCCAGCAGTTTATGGGGAACGGGGAATGAGCAGTTCTTC.